This T cell receptor beta chain was recorded in a study of T cell repertoires in cytomegalovirus infection. At the level of the study: Public TCR beta signatures indicated both CMV infection and matching HLA type.

In this sample, this clonotype turned up a few times. Its antigen is still unknown. CDR1 KGHDR and CDR2 SFDVKD come from the germline V gene. This CDR3 has 14 residues. The trim removed 4 bases at V and 6 bases at J, leaving 3 bases unmatched. TCRdb re-called the reads through MiXCR, storing one row per CDR3 protein. The table lists just under 500,000 distinct CDR3 sequences, 33% of them singletons. Study-wide findings and caveats: CMV-specific TCR beta clonotypes restricted by HLA-C dominated the ex vivo response.

This clonotype originated in a human donor in good health (CMV status not recorded). Some clones in this sample may be carry-over from other donors' samples. This specimen consisted of cultured PBMCs, obtained from culture after CMV antigen stimulation. The rearrangement links TRBV24-1 to TRBJ2-2; 8 nucleotides match TRBD1. Here the CDR3 DNA reads TGTGCCACCAGTGACTACAGGGGGGCCGGGGAGCTGTTTTTT. Protein product: CATSDYRGAGELFF.